This T cell receptor beta chain was identified during a study of T-cell memory formation after mild COVID-19. Across the whole study: Each donor largely had its own TCR clusters.

This clonotype was seen a handful of times. TCRdb fed the 5' RACE reads into MiXCR, producing one record per CDR3 protein. The repertoire consists of approximately 400,000 distinct CDR3 sequences, with roughly 18% occurring once and the leading ten covering approximately 21%. This sequence originates from a man aged 18 to 29 who had mild COVID-19 (a few samples of this study predate the infection). Cell type and time point are not known. The sequenced material came from PBMCs or a T cell subset sorted from them (not recorded which).

This chain's CDR3 is CASSSLGRGSYNEQFF. DNA for the CDR3: TGCGCCAGCAGCTCCCTTGGCCGAGGCTCCTACAATGAGCAGTTCTTC. This chain links TRBV5-1 with TRBJ2-1; D ambiguous. This CDR3 has 16 amino acids. Germline CDR1 is SGHRS and CDR2 is YFSETQ. The ends were cut back, 3 bases at V and 0 bases at J, with 13 bases in the middle.